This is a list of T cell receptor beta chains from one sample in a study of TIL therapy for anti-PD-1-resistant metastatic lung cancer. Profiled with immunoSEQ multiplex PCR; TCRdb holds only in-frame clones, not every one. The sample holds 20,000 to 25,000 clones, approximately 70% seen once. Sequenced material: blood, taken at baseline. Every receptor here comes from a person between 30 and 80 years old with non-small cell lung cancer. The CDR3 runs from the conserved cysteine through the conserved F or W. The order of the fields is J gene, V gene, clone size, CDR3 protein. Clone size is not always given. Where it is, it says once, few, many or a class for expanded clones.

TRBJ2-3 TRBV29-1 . CSSDTDTQYF
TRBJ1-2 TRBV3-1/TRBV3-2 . CASSQEADVYTF
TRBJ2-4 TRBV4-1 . CASSHPSGRGAKNIQYF
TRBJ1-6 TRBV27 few CASSLSGLGYSYNSPLHF
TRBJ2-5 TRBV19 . CASKGFQETQYF
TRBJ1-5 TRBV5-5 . CASSLYPTGGNQPQHF
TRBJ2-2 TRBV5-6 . CASSSSRDRYTGELFF
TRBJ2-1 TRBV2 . CASSTQGSEQFF
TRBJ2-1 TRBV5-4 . CASSFPYNEQFF
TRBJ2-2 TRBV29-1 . CSVEFALSTGELFF
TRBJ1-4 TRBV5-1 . CASSLGDYPTNEKLFF
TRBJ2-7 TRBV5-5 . CASSLAPQGFFIDEQYF
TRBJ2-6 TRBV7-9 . CASSHGRFSGANVLTF
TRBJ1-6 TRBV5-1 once CASSLNGFYNSPLHF
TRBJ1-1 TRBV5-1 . CASSLEEWDRGRTEAFF
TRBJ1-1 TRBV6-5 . CASSSYQGGTEAFF
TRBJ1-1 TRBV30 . CAWSARMNTEAFF
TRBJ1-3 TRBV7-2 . CASSPRQRYGNTIYF
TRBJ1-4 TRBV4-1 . CASSQDRTQIANEKLFF
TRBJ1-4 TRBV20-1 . CSASGIQRGNEKLFF
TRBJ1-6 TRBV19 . CASSIGAGMGSPLHF
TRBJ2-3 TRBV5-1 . CASSLGIGVGDTQYF
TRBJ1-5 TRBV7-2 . CASSARGGNQPQHF
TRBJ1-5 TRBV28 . CASSLGALYSNQPQHF
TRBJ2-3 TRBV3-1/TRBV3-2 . CASSQAQRTDTQYF
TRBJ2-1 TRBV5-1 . CASSSGTSGSDEQFF
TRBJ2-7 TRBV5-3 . CARSLSGSGVLSSYEQYF
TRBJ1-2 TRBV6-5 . CASSSGGTGGDGYTF
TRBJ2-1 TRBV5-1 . CASSLASVAGVGEQFF
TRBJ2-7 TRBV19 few CASSIELYRDEQYF
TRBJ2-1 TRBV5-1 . CASSLEAWGGGEQFF
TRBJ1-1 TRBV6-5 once CASSPKGGIEAFF
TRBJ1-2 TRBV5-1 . CASSLAAGGPNPNYGYTF
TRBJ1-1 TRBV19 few CASSPTGFSTEAFF
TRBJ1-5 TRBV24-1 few CATSDRTGYQPQHF
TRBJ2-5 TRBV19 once CASSIASGQETQYF
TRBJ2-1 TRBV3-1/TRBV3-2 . CASSQRPFPPYNEQFF
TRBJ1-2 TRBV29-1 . CSVRAGLNYGYTF
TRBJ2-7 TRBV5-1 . CASSLPSAGSYEQYF
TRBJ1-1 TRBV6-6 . CASTKRRTVNTEAFF
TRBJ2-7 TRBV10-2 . CASSESGYEQYF
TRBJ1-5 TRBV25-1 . CASSDQSNQPQHF
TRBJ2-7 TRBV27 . CASSFGTSYEQYF
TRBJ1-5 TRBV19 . CASSIDYRSNQPQHF
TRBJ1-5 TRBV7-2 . CASRKGQLDQPQHF
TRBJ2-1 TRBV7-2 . CASSLAGNRNEQFF
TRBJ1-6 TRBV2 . CASSGQGANSPLHF
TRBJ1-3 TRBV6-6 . CASSYSDLSGNTIYF
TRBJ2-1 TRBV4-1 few CASSQADMGLATYNEQFF
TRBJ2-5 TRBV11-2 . CASSLIVAGVGETQYF
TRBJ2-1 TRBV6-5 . CASSYGAGHYNEQFF
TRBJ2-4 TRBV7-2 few CASSLQGISKNIQYF
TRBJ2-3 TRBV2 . CASNLAGGTQYF
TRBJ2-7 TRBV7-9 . CASSLVGHDEQYF
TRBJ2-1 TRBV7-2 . CASSLFYNEQFF
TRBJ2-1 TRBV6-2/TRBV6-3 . CASSYSLAGGYNEQFF
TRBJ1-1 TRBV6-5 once CASTERGMNTEAFF